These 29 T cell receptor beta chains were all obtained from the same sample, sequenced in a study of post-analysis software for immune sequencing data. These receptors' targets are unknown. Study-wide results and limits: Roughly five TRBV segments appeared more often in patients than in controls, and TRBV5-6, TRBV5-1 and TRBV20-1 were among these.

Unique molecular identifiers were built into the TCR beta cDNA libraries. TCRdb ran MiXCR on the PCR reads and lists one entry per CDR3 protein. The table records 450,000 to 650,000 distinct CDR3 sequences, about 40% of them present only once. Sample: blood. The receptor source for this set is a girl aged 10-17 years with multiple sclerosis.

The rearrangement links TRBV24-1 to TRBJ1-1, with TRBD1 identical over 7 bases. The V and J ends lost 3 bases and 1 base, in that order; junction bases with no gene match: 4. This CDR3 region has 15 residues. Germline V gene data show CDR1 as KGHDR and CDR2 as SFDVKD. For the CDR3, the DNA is TGTGCCACCAGTGATCGGACAGGCGGGAACACTGAAGCTTTCTTT. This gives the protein CATSDRTGGNTEAFF.

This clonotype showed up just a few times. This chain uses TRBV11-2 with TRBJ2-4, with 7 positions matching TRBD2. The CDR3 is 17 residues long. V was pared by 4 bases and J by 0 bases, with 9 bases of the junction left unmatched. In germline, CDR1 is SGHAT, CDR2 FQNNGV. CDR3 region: CASSSSRDYVAKNIQYF. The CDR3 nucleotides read TGTGCCAGCAGCTCATCCCGGGACTACGTAGCCAAAAACATTCAGTACTTC.

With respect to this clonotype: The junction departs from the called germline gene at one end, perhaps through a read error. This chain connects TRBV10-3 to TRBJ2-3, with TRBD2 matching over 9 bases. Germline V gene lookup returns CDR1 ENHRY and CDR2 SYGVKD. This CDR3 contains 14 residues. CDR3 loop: CAVSQAGGSDTQYF. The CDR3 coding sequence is TGTGCCGTCAGTCAGGCGGGAGGGTCAGATACGCAGTATTTT.

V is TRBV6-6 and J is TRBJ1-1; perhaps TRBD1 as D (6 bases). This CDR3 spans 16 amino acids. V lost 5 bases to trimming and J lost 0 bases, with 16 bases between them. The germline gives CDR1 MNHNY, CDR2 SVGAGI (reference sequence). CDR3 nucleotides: TGTGCCAGCAGTCCCTGGGGCCAGGGGATGAACACTGAAGCTTTCTTT. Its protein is CASSPWGQGMNTEAFF.

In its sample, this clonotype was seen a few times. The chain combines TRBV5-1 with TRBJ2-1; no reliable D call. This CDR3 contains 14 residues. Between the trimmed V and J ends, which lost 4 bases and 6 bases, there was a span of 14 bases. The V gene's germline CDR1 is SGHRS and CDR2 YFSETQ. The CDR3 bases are TGCGCCAGCAGCGTGGGTCCCCTTGCCAATGAGCAGTTCTTC. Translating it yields CASSVGPLANEQFF.

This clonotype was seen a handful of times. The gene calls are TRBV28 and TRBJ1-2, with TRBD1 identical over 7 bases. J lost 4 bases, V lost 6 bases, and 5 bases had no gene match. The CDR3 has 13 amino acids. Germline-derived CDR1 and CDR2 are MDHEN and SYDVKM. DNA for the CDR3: TGTGCCAGCAGGTTAAGGGACAGCTATGGCTACACCTTC. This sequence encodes CASRLRDSYGYTF.

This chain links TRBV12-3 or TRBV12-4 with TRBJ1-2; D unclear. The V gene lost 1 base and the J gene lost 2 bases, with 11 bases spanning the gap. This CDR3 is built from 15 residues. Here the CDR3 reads CASSLVREVNYGYTF. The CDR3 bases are TGTGCCAGCAGTTTAGTCCGGGAGGTCAACTATGGCTACACCTTC.

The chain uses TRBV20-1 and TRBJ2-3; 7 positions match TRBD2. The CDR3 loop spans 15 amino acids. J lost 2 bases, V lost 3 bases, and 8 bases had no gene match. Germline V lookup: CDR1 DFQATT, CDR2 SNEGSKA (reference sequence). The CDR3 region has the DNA TGCAGTGCTAGGGAGGCGGGAGTGGACACAGATACGCAGTATTTT. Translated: CSAREAGVDTDTQYF.

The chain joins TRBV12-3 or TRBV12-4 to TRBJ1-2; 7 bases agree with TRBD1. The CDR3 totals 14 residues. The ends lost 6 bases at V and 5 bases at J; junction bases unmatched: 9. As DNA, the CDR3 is TGTGCCAGCAGGCCAGGGGGGAATAGATATGGCTACACCTTC. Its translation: CASRPGGNRYGYTF.

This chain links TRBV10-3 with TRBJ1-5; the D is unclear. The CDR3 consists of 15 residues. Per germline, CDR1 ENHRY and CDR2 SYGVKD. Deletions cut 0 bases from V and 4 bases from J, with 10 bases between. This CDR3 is CAISESRTANQPQHF. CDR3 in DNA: TGTGCCATCAGTGAGTCAAGAACGGCTAATCAGCCCCAGCATTTT.

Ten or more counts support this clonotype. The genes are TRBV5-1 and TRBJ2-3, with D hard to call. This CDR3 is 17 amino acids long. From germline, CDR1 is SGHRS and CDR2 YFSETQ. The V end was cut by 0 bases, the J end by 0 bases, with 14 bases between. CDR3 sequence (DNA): TGCGCCAGCAGCTTGGTGTCCAGCTACGGGAGCACAGATACGCAGTATTTT. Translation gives CASSLVSSYGSTDTQYF.

The CDR3 DNA reads as TGTGCCAGCAGCTTCCCGGGACTAGCGGGGGGTACAGATACGCAGTATTTT. The encoded protein is CASSFPGLAGGTDTQYF. This chain connects TRBV11-2 to TRBJ2-3, with 15 bases matching TRBD2. Trimming took 3 bases from V and 3 from J; bases not matched to a gene: 4. Germline CDR1 is SGHAT and CDR2 is FQNNGV. The CDR3 is 17 amino acids.

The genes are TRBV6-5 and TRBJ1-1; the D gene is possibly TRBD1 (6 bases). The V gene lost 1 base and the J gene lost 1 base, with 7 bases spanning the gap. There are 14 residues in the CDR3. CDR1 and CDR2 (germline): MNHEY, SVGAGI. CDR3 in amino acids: CASSYYRENTEAFF. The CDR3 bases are TGTGCCAGCAGTTACTACAGGGAGAACACTGAAGCTTTCTTT.

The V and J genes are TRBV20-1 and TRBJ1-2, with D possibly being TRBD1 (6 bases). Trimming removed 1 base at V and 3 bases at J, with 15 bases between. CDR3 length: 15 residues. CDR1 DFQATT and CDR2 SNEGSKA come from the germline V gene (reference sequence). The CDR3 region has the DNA TGCAGTGCTAGAGCAAGAGCAGGGGCCTACTATGGCTACACCTTC. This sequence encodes CSARARAGAYYGYTF.

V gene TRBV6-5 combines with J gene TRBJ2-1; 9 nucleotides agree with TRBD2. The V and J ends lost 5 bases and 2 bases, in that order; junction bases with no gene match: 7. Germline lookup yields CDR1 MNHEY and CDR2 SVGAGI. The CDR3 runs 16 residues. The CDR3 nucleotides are TGTGCCAGCAGTCCCCTCGCGGGGGGGCCCTACAATGAGCAGTTCTTC. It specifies CASSPLAGGPYNEQFF.

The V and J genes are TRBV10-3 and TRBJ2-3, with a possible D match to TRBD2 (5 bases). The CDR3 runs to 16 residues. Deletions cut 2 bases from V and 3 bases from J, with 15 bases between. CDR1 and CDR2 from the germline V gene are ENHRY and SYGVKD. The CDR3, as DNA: TGTGCCATCAGTGAGCCCGGTTTTAGCGAGACAGATACGCAGTATTTT. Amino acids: CAISEPGFSETDTQYF.

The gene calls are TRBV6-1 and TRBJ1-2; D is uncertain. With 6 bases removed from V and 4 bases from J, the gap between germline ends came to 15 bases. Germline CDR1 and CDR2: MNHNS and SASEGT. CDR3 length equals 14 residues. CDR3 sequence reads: CASSDDGYFYGYTF. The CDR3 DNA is TGTGCCAGCAGCGACGACGGGTACTTCTATGGCTACACCTTC.

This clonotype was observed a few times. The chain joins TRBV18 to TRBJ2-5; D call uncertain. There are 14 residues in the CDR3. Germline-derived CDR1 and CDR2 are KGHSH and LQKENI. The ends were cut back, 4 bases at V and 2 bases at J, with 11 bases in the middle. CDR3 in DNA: TGTGCCAGCTCACATCAGGAGATACAAGAGACCCAGTACTTC. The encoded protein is CASSHQEIQETQYF.

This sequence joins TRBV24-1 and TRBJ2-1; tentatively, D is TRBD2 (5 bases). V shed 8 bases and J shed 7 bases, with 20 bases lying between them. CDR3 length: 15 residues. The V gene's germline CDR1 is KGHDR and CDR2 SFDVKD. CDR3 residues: CATTWRRWRWNEQFF. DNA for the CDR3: TGTGCCACCACGTGGAGGCGTTGGCGGTGGAATGAGCAGTTCTTC.

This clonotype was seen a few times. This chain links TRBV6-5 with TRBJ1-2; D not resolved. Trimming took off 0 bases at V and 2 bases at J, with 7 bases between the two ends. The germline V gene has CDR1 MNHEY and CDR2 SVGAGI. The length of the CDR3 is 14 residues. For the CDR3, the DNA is TGTGCCAGCAGTTACTCATCCTACAACTATGGCTACACCTTC. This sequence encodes CASSYSSYNYGYTF.

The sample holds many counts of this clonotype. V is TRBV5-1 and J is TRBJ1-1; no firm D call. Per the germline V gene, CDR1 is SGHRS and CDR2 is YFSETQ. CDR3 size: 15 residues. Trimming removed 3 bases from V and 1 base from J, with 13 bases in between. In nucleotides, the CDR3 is TGCGCCAGCAGCTCTACCGACGGAGCGAACACTGAAGCTTTCTTT. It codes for CASSSTDGANTEAFF.

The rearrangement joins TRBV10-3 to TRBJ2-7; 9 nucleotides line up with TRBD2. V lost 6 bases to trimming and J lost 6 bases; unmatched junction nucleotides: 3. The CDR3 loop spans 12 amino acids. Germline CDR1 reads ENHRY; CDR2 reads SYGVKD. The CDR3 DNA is TGTGCCATCAGGGGACTAGCAAGCGAGCAGTACTTC. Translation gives CAIRGLASEQYF.

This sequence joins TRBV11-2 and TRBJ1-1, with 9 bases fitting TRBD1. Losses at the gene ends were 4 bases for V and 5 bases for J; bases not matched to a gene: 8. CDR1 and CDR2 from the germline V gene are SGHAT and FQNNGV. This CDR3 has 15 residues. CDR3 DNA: TGTGCCAGCAGCTCCCGACAGGGGGAGTGGACTGAAGCTTTCTTT. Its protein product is CASSSRQGEWTEAFF.

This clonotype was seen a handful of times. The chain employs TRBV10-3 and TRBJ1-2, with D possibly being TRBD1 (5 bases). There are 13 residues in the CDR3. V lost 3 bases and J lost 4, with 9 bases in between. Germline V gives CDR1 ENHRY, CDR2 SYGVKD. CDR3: CAISDRQSYGYTF. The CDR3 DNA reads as TGTGCCATCAGTGATCGACAGTCCTATGGCTACACCTTC.

The CDR3 region has the DNA TGTGCCAGCAGCTCCGAAGCGGGATTGTCCTACAATGAGCAGTTCTTC. Translating gives CASSSEAGLSYNEQFF. The chain couples TRBV5-5 to TRBJ2-1, with 7 bases aligning to TRBD2. This CDR3 contains 16 residues. Germline V lookup: CDR1 SGHKS, CDR2 YYEKEE (reference sequence). J lost 1 base, V lost 3 bases, and 7 bases had no gene match.

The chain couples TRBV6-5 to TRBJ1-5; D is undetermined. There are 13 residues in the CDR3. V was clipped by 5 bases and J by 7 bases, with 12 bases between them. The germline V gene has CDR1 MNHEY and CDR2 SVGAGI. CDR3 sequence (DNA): TGTGCCAGCAGTACCCTTAACCGGCAGCCCCAGCATTTT. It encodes CASSTLNRQPQHF.

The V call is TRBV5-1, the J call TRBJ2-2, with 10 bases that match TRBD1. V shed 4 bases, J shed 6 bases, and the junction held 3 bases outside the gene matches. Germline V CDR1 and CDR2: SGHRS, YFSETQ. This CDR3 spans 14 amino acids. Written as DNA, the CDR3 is TGCGCCAGCAGCCCTGGGACAGGGGCCGGGGAGCTGTTTTTT. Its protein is CASSPGTGAGELFF.

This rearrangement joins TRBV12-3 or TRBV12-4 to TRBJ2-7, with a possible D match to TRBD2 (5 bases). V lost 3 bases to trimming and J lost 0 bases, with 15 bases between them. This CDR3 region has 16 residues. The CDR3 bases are TGTGCCAGCAGTTTCAGCAATGCGGGTGTCTCCTACGAGCAGTACTTC. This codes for CASSFSNAGVSYEQYF.

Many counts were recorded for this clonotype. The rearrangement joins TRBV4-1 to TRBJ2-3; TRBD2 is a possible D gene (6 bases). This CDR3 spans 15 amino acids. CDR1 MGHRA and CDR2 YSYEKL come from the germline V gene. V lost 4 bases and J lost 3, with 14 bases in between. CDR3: CASSLEGSGTDTQYF. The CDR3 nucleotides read TGCGCCAGCAGCCTAGAGGGGAGCGGGACAGATACGCAGTATTTT.